These 17 T cell receptor beta chains were sequenced from one sample in a study of blood T cell repertoires in COVID-19. Data came from immunoSEQ multiplex PCR; TCRdb stores just in-frame clones and leaves some out. The sample contains more than 200,000 clones, roughly 84% of which appear only once. Sequencing input: peripheral blood. All receptors derive from a man aged 60-69 years with acute or convalescent COVID-19.

The V and J genes are TRBV11-3 and TRBJ1-1; D gene ambiguous. CDR1 and CDR2 from the germline V gene are SGHNT and YENEEA. V was shortened by 1 base and J by 5 bases, with 8 bases between the two germline ends. CDR3 length: 13 amino acids. The CDR3 DNA follows: TGTGCCAGCAGCTTAGCTCGCAGTACTGAAGCTTTCTTT. This sequence encodes CASSLARSTEAFF.

The V and J genes are TRBV5-4 and TRBJ2-1; 7 positions agree with TRBD1. The germline V gene has CDR1 SGHNT and CDR2 YYREEE (reference sequence). The CDR3 length is 14 residues. The junction had 7 bases not matched to a gene; V was cut back by 4 bases and J by 6 bases. CDR3 protein: CASSAEQGRNEQFF. Here the CDR3 DNA reads TGTGCCAGCAGCGCCGAACAGGGGCGCAATGAGCAGTTCTTC.

This clone was found once. V usage is TRBV7-2 and J usage is TRBJ2-7; D unclear. The CDR3 totals 14 residues. Trimming pared 6 bases from V and 4 bases from J, leaving 16 bases between. CDR1 and CDR2 from the germline V gene are SGHTA and FQGNSA. The CDR3 sequence: CASSPHRLVYEQYF. The DNA for the CDR3 is TGTGCCAGCAGTCCCCACCGACTCGTTTACGAGCAGTACTTC.

This chain joins TRBV9 and TRBJ2-2; D may be TRBD2 (6 bases). CDR1 SGDLS and CDR2 YYNGEE come from the germline V gene. The CDR3 sequence is 16 residues long. Trimming shortened V by 3 bases and J by 4 bases, and 16 bases separated the two germline ends. The CDR3 DNA is TGTGCCAGCAGCGAGACGTTAGCGGTTATCACCGGGGAGCTGTTTTTT. This sequence encodes CASSETLAVITGELFF.

In this sample, this clone turned up once. The chain carries TRBV11-2 and TRBJ1-1; 7 nucleotides align to TRBD1. Germline lookup yields CDR1 SGHAT and CDR2 FQNNGV. The CDR3 extends over 15 amino acids. With V trimmed by 0 bases and J by 0 bases, 1 base remained unmatched. CDR3 sequence: CASSLEGGMNTEAFF. CDR3 nucleotides: TGTGCCAGCAGCTTAGAAGGGGGCATGAACACTGAAGCTTTCTTT.

The V call is TRBV5-1, the J call TRBJ2-1; 9 bases are shared with TRBD2. In germline, CDR1 is SGHRS, CDR2 YFSETQ. The CDR3 loop spans 14 amino acids. The junction had 5 bases not matched to a gene; V was cut back by 3 bases and J by 7 bases. CDR3 in amino acids: CASSSLAGANEQFF. The CDR3 nucleotides read TGCGCCAGCAGCTCTTTAGCGGGGGCAAATGAGCAGTTCTTC.

The V call is TRBV15, the J call TRBJ2-7; TRBD2 is a possible D gene (5 bases). CDR1 LNHNV and CDR2 YYDKDF come from the germline V gene (reference sequence). Trimming took off 5 bases at V and 3 bases at J, with 8 bases between the two ends. The CDR3 is made up of 12 amino acids. The CDR3 spells CATSQDYYEQYF. The CDR3 DNA follows: TGTGCCACCAGCCAAGACTACTACGAGCAGTACTTC.

The CDR3 region has the DNA TGTGCCTGGAGTAGCCCGCGACAGGGAAACACCATATATTTT. It encodes CAWSSPRQGNTIYF. The chain uses TRBV30 and TRBJ1-3, with D possibly TRBD1 on 5 matching bases. V gave up 2 bases and J gave up 4 bases, with 12 bases separating them. The CDR3 sequence is 14 residues long. Germline assignment: CDR1 GTSNPN and CDR2 SVGIG (reference sequence).

V and J are TRBV7-9 and TRBJ2-5; 7 bases align to TRBD2. The ends lost 5 bases at V and 4 bases at J; junction bases unmatched: 13. Looked up from germline, CDR1 is SEHNR and CDR2 is FQNEAQ (reference sequence). CDR3 length: 16 residues. The CDR3 DNA is TGTGCCAGCAGCCCATATAGCGGGTCCGGGGGAGAGACCCAGTACTTC. This encodes CASSPYSGSGGETQYF.

The chain uses TRBV7-6 and TRBJ1-4, with D tentatively TRBD1 (5 bases). Germline assignment: CDR1 SGHVS and CDR2 FNYEAQ. With 1 base removed from V and 5 bases from J, the gap between germline ends came to 8 bases. The CDR3 runs to 14 residues. The CDR3 DNA sequence: TGTGCCAGCAGCTTAGGGGGCACAAATGAAAAACTGTTTTTT. It yields the protein CASSLGGTNEKLFF.

This rearrangement joins TRBV30 to TRBJ2-1, with 11 bases identical to TRBD2. Germline CDR1 reads GTSNPN; CDR2 reads SVGIG (reference sequence). V shed 0 bases and J 4 bases; nucleotides not matched to a gene: 14. The CDR3 covers 19 residues. DNA of the CDR3: TGTGCCTGGAGTGTTCGTTTGGGTAGCGGGGGGGCTCGTTACAATGAGCAGTTCTTC. The encoded protein is CAWSVRLGSGGARYNEQFF.

The rearrangement links TRBV30 to TRBJ2-4; 9 positions match TRBD1. The germline gives CDR1 GTSNPN, CDR2 SVGIG (reference sequence). The V gene end was trimmed by 0 bases and the J gene end by 0 bases; junction bases not matched to a gene: 9. The CDR3 sequence is 18 residues long. The CDR3 bases are TGTGCCTGGAGTGTACAGGGGGCCGGTTCCCTAGCCAAAAACATTCAGTACTTC. This encodes CAWSVQGAGSLAKNIQYF. Variable domain in full (rest from reference TRBV30 and TRBJ2-4): SQTIHQWPATLVQPVGSPLSLECTVEGTSNPNLYWYRQAAGRGLQLLFYSVGIGQISSEVPQNLSASRPQDRQFILSSKKLLLSDSGFYLCAWSVQGAGSLAKNIQYFGAGTRLSVL.

The V call is TRBV5-6, the J call TRBJ2-7; 10 bases fit TRBD2. Per the germline V gene, CDR1 is SGHDT and CDR2 is YYEEEE. The ends lost 1 base at V and 2 bases at J; junction bases unmatched: 9. This CDR3 spans 17 amino acids. This CDR3 is CASSLSSGSYPPYEQYF. The CDR3 DNA follows: TGTGCCAGCAGCTTGTCTAGCGGGAGTTATCCCCCCTACGAGCAGTACTTC.

V is TRBV5-4 and J is TRBJ1-1; D is uncertain. Germline assignment: CDR1 SGHNT and CDR2 YYREEE (reference sequence). This CDR3 region has 14 residues. Trimming left V 0 bases short and J 2 bases short, with 8 bases between. The DNA for the CDR3 is TGTGCCAGCAGCTTGGGTCGTGGCAACACTGAAGCTTTCTTT. As protein: CASSLGRGNTEAFF.

About this clone: The sample contains more than one DNA sequence encoding this CDR3. V is TRBV7-9 and J is TRBJ1-2, with TRBD1 matching 7 bases. Germline V gene data show CDR1 as SEHNR and CDR2 as FQNEAQ (reference sequence). The CDR3 contains 12 residues. V shed 6 bases, J shed 4 bases, and the junction held 2 bases outside the gene matches. CDR3 DNA: TGTGCCAGCAGTCGGGACAGCTATGGCTACACCTTC. This encodes CASSRDSYGYTF.

The chain recombines TRBV9 with TRBJ2-5; 8 bases are shared with TRBD1. This CDR3 is built from 16 residues. Looked up from germline, CDR1 is SGDLS and CDR2 is YYNGEE. V lost 0 bases and J lost 0; bases outside the gene matches: 4. Here the CDR3 reads CASSVVGQANQETQYF. In DNA, the CDR3 is TGTGCCAGCAGCGTAGTGGGACAGGCGAACCAAGAGACCCAGTACTTC.

This chain joins TRBV24-1 and TRBJ2-7; TRBD1 matches at 8 bases. CDR3 length: 14 amino acids. Germline loops: CDR1 KGHDR, CDR2 SFDVKD. Unmatched junction bases numbered 10, after V lost 3 bases and J lost 10 bases. CDR3 in DNA: TGTGCCACCAGTGATCCCTACCGGACAGGGCCCCAGTACTTC. Translated, it gives CATSDPYRTGPQYF.